This record looks at one T cell receptor beta chain sequence and its context. The antigen is undetermined. Tregs were sorted as CD4+CD25+CD127-/low cells. The study's findings and limits: Whole repertoires were not studied in the larger cohort, only one V-J beta rearrangement. Tumor memory CD4+ T cell TCR gene usage was found to cluster with blood and lymph node memory CD4+ cells and with lymph node naive CD4+ cells. Tumor Tregs overlapped most with tumor, then blood, naive CD4+ cells.

Full-length variable regions came from constant-region reverse primers plus semi-nested Nested Universal Primer A PCR. TCRdb re-derived calls from the 5' RACE reads in MiXCR, one entry per CDR3 protein. The sample gives 55,000 or so distinct CDR3 sequences, 20% of which show up once; 3.2% is in the top ten. Sequencing was performed on tumor-infiltrating Tregs sorted from the breast tumor. The sequence came from a female donor with breast cancer.

In DNA form, the CDR3 reads TGTGCCAGCAGCTTATCTGGGACTCAAGATACGCAGTATTTT. Protein product: CASSLSGTQDTQYF. V is TRBV7-9 and J is TRBJ2-3; the D gene is possibly TRBD2 (6 bases). V was shortened by 2 bases and J by 5 bases, with 11 bases between the two germline ends. The CDR3 contains 14 residues. Germline CDR1 reads SEHNR; CDR2 reads FQNEAQ (reference sequence).